This T cell receptor (beta chain) was obtained from a study of T cells after yellow fever vaccination. This clonotype was detected a few times. V was trimmed by 5 bases and J by 5 bases, leaving 12 bases between them. CDR1 SGHTA and CDR2 FQGNSA come from the germline V gene. The CDR3 totals 13 residues. From the 5' RACE reads, TCRdb called clonotypes with MiXCR, one entry per CDR3 protein. The sample includes 300,000 to 350,000 distinct CDR3 sequences, roughly 4.3% of them seen just once. Sequences were derived from PBMCs, sampled 15 days after the yellow fever booster vaccination. This receptor was obtained from a man aged 18 to 29 who received the YFV17D yellow fever vaccine. The chain joins TRBV7-2 to TRBJ1-1, with unresolved D. The CDR3 sequence: CASSNTVWTEAFF. The CDR3 DNA reads as TGTGCCAGCAGCAATACCGTCTGGACTGAAGCTTTCTTT. The full variable domain, completed using reference TRBV7-2 and TRBJ1-1, is GAGVSQSPSNKVTEKGKDVELRCDPISGHTALYWYRQSLGQGLEFLIYFQGNSAPDKSGLPSDRFSAERTGGSVSTLTIQRTQQEDSAVYLCASSNTVWTEAFFGQGTRLTVV.